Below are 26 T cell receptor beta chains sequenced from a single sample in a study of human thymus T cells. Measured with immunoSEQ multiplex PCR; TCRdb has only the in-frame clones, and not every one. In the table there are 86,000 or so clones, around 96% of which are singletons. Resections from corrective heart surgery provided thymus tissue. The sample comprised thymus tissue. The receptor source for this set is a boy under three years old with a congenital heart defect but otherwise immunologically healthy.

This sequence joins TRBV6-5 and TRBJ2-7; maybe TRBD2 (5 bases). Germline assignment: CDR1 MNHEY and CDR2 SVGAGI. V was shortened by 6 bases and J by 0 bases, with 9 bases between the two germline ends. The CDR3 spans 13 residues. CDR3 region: CASRGGFSYEQYF. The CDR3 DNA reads TGTGCCAGCAGGGGCGGGTTCTCCTACGAGCAGTACTTC.

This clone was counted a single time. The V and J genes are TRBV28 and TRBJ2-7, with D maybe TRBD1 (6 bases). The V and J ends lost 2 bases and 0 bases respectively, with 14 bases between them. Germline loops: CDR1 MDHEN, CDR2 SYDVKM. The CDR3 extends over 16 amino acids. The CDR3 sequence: CASSLSDRYISYEQYF. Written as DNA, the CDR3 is TGTGCCAGCAGTTTAAGCGACAGGTACATCTCCTACGAGCAGTACTTC.

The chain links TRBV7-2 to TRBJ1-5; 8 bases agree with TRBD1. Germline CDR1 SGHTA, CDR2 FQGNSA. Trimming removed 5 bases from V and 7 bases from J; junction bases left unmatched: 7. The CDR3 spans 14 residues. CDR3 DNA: TGTGCCAGCAGCGCAGCAGGGGGCGGGCAGCCCCAGCATTTT. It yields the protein CASSAAGGGQPQHF. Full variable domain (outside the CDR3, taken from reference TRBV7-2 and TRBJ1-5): GAGVSQSPSNKVTEKGKDVELRCDPISGHTALYWYRQSLGQGLEFLIYFQGNSAPDKSGLPSDRFSAERTGGSVSTLTIQRTQQEDSAVYLCASSAAGGGQPQHFGDGTRLSIL.

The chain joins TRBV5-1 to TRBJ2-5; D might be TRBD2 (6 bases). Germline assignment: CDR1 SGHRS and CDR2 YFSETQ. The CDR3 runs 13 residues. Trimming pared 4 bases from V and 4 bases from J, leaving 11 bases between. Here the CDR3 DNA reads TGCGCCAGCAGCACGGACTATGGAGAGACCCAGTACTTC. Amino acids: CASSTDYGETQYF.

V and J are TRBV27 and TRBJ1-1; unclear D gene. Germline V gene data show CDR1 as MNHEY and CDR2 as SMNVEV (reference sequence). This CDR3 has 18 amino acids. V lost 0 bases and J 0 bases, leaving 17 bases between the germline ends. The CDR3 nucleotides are TGTGCCAGCAGTTTATCGTTTCCGGTGAACAGCTTGAACACTGAAGCTTTCTTT. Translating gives CASSLSFPVNSLNTEAFF.

CDR3 sequence: CASSSYGTVPGEQYF. The CDR3 DNA reads as TGTGCCAGCAGCTCATACGGGACCGTTCCCGGCGAGCAGTACTTC. The chain employs TRBV5-8 and TRBJ2-7; D may be TRBD1 or TRBD2 (5 bases each). Looked up from germline, CDR1 is SGHTS and CDR2 is YDEGEE. The V gene lost 3 bases and the J gene lost 6 bases, with 19 bases spanning the gap. The CDR3 has 15 amino acids. The full variable domain, in which reference TRBV5-8 and TRBJ2-7 provide the parts outside the CDR3, is EAGVTQSPTHLIKTRGQQATLRCSPISGHTSVYWYQQALGLGLQFLLWYDEGEERNRGNFPPRFSGRQFPNYSSELNVNALELEDSALYLCASSSYGTVPGEQYFGPGTRLTVT.

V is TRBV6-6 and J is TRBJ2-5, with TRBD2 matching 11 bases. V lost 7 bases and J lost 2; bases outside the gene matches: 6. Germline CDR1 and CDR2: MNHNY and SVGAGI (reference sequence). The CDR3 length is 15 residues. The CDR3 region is CASIGTSGYQETQYF. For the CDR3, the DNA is TGTGCCAGCATCGGGACTAGCGGATATCAAGAGACCCAGTACTTC.

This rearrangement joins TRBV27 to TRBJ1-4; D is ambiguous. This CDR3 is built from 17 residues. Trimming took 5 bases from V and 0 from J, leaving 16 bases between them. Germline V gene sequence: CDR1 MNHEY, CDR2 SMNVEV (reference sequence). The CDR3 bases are TGTGCCAGCAGTAACAAGAGCCGCCAAACAACTAATGAAAAACTGTTTTTT. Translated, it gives CASSNKSRQTTNEKLFF.

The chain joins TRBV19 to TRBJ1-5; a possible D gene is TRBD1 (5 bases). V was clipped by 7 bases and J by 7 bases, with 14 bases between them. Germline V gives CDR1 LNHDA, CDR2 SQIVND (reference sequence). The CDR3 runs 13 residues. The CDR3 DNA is TGTGCCAGTAACTTCAGGGTAGGACAGCCCCAGCATTTT. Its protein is CASNFRVGQPQHF.

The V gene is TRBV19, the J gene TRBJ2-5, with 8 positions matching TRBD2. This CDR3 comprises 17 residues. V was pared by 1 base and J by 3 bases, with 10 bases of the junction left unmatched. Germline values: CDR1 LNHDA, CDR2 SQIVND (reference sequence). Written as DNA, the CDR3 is TGTGCCAGTAGTATAGCCCGGGGGGGGGACCCCAAAGAGACCCAGTACTTC. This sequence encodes CASSIARGGDPKETQYF.

The CDR3 is CASSKDPGLAGRLQETQYF. The CDR3 DNA follows: TGTGCCAGCAGCAAAGATCCCGGACTAGCGGGGAGGCTACAAGAGACCCAGTACTTC. The V gene is TRBV21-1, the J gene TRBJ2-5; the D call in the table, TRBD2, was not verified against the DNA. TRBV21-1 is assigned pseudogene status. This CDR3 is 19 amino acids long.

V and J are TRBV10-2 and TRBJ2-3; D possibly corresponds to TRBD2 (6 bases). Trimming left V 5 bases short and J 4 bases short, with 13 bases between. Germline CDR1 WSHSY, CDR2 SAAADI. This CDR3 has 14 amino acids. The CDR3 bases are TGCGCCAGCAGTCGGGACTCCTCCTCAGATACGCAGTATTTT. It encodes CASSRDSSSDTQYF.

CDR3 nucleotides: TGTGCCAGCAGCTTGGAAGCGGGGTACACAGATACGCAGTATTTT. Amino acid sequence: CASSLEAGYTDTQYF. The genes are TRBV7-2 and TRBJ2-3, with 7 positions matching TRBD2. The CDR3 sequence is 15 residues long. Germline CDR1 SGHTA, CDR2 FQGNSA. Germline trimming cut 3 bases from V and 2 bases from J; bases unmatched to any gene: 5.

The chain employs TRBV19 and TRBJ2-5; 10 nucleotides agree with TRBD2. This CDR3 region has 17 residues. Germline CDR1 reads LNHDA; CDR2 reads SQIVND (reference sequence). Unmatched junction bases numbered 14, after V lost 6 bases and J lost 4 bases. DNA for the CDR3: TGTGCCAGTAGAGGGCAACTAGCGGGGTCGACAAGAGAGACCCAGTACTTC. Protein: CASRGQLAGSTRETQYF.

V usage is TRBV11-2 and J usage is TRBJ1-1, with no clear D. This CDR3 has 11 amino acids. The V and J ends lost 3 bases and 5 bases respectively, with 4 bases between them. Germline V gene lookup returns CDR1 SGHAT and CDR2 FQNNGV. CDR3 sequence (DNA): TGTGCCAGCAGCTTTGTTACTGAAGCTTTCTTT. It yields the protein CASSFVTEAFF.

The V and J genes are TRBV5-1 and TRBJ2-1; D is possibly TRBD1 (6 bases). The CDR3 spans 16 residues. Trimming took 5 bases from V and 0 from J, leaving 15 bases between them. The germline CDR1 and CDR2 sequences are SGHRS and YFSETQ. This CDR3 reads CASSKLGQRSYNEQFF. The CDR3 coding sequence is TGCGCCAGCAGTAAACTTGGACAGCGCTCCTACAATGAGCAGTTCTTC. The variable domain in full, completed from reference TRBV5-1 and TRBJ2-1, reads KAGVTQTPRYLIKTRGQQVTLSCSPISGHRSVSWYQQTPGQGLQFLFEYFSETQRNKGNFPGRFSGRQFSNSRSEMNVSTLELGDSALYLCASSKLGQRSYNEQFFGPGTRLTVL.

DNA for the CDR3: TGTGCCAGCAGCCCCATAACGGGACTAGCCCCCAATGAGCAGTTCTTC. This codes for CASSPITGLAPNEQFF. This chain joins TRBV7-3 and TRBJ2-1; 9 bases agree with TRBD2. CDR1 and CDR2 from the germline V gene are SGHTA and FQGTGA. V trimming: 5 bases; J trimming: 6 bases; junction bases outside the gene matches: 11. There are 16 residues in the CDR3. The variable domain in full, with the rest retrieved from reference TRBV7-3 and TRBJ2-1, is GAGVSQTPSNKVTEKGKYVELRCDPISGHTALYWYRQSLGQGPEFLIYFQGTGAADDSGLPNDRFFAVRPEGSVSTLKIQRTERGDSAVYLCASSPITGLAPNEQFFGPGTRLTVL.

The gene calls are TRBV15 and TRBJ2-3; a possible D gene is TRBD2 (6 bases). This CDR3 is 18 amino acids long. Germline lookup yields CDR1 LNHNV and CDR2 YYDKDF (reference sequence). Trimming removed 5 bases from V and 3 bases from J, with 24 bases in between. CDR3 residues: CATSFSLPPSANTDTQYF. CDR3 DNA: TGTGCCACCAGCTTCTCCCTCCCCCCTAGCGCCAATACAGATACGCAGTATTTT.

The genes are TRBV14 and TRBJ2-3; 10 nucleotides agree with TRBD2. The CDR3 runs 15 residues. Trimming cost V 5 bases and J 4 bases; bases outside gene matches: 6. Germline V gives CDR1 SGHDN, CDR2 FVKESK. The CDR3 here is CASSYRLAGADTQYF. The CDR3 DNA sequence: TGTGCCAGCAGCTATCGACTAGCGGGTGCAGATACGCAGTATTTT.

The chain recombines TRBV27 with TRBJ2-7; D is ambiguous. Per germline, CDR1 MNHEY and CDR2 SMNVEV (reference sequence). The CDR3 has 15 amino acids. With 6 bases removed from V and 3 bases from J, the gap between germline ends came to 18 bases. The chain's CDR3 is CASSPASTSDYEQYF. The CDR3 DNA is TGTGCCAGCAGCCCAGCCTCCACCTCCGACTACGAGCAGTACTTC.

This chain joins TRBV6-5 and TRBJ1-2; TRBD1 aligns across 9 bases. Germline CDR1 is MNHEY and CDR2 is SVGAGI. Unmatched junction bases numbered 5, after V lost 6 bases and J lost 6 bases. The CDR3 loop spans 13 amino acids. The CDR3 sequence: CASRPGTGHGYTF. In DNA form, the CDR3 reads TGTGCCAGCAGACCCGGGACAGGGCATGGCTACACCTTC.

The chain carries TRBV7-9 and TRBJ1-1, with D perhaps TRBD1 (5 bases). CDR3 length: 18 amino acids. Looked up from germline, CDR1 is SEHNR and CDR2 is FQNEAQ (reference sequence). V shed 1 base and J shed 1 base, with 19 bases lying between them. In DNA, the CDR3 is TGTGCCAGCAGCTTAGTAGCGGGCAGGGAGGGTACGAACACTGAAGCTTTCTTT. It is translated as CASSLVAGREGTNTEAFF.

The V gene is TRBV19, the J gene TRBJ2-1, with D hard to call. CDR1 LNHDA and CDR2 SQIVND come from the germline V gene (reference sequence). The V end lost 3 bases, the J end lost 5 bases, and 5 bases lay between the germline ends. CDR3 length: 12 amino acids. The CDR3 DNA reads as TGTGCCAGTAGTATCGCGGACAATGAGCAGTTCTTC. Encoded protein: CASSIADNEQFF.

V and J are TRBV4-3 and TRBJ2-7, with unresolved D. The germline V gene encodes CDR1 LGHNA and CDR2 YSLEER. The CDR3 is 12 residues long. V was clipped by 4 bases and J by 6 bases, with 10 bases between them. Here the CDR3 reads CASSPDGCEQYF. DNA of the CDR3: TGCGCCAGCAGCCCAGACGGGTGCGAGCAGTACTTC.

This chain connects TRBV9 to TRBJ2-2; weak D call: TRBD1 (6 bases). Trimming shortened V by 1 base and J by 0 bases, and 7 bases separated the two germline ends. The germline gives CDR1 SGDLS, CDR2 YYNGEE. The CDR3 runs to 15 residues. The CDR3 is CASSVTGPNTGELFF. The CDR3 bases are TGTGCCAGCAGCGTAACAGGGCCGAACACCGGGGAGCTGTTTTTT.

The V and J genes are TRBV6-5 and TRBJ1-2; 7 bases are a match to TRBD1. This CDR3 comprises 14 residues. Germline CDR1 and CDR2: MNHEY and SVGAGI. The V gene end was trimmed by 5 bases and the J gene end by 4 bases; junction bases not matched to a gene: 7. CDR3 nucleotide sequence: TGTGCCAGCAGTGCCGAGGGACAGACCTATGGCTACACCTTC. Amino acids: CASSAEGQTYGYTF.